The clone carrying this T cell receptor beta chain occurred a few times. Antigen: not known. PCR primers comprised 60 Vbeta and 13 Jbeta primers. Only in-frame clones appear in the TCRdb table, and some are missing; sequencing was by immunoSEQ multiplex PCR. The profile shows more than 100,000 clones, more than 60% of them singletons. This sample is drawn from a study of cytomegalovirus exposure and HLA in healthy donors. Study information: As an earlier analysis found, about 179 million T cells yielded around 110 million unique TCR beta sequences.

V lost 6 bases, J lost 1 base, and 13 bases lay in between. CDR1 and CDR2 from the germline V gene are MNHNS and SASEGT. The CDR3 runs to 15 residues. Findings of the study overall: A cluster of highly shared sequence variants was likely a sequencing artifact. The study designated around 150 TCR beta chains cytomegalovirus-associated.

The TCR originated in a young woman in good health and CMV-seronegative. The chain links TRBV6-1 to TRBJ1-3; D might be TRBD1 (6 bases). Sample: PBMCs. The CDR3 loop reads CASSFQQGSGNTIYF. Written as DNA, the CDR3 is TGTGCCAGCAGCTTCCAACAGGGTTCTGGAAACACCATATATTTT.